Shown below are 25 T cell receptor beta chains from a single sample sequenced in a study of CD4 T cells in relation to SARS-CoV-2 and coronaviruses. Sequencing was performed with immunoSEQ multiplex PCR; in TCRdb, only in-frame clones are kept and a portion is missing. This repertoire shows about 55,000 clones, just over 85% found once; its top ten account for 1.3% to 1.5%. Before the COVID-19 pandemic, during about 2011-2019, CD4+ T cells were taken from unexposed donors. Sequenced: memory CD4+ T cells from PBMCs. These receptors were taken from a human donor in good health.

This chain uses TRBV13 with TRBJ1-6, with a possible D match to TRBD1 (6 bases). V dropped 5 bases and J dropped 10 bases, with 21 bases sitting between them. The length of the CDR3 is 16 residues. CDR1 is PRHDT and CDR2 is FYEKMQ in the germline V gene (reference sequence). CDR3 nucleotides: TGTGCCAGCAGCCCCCGCCTCACTCGGGGGCAGTCACCCCTCCACTTT. Its protein is CASSPRLTRGQSPLHF.

This chain links TRBV18 with TRBJ2-4; no reliable D call. This CDR3 has 14 amino acids. Germline V lookup: CDR1 KGHSH, CDR2 LQKENI. The V and J ends lost 3 bases and 5 bases respectively, with 11 bases between them. The CDR3: CASSPPSTQNIQYF. The CDR3 bases are TGTGCCAGCTCACCCCCGAGCACCCAAAACATTCAGTACTTC.

The rearrangement links TRBV4-2 to TRBJ2-1; D perhaps matches TRBD2 (6 bases). The CDR3 sequence is 17 residues long. Germline V gene data show CDR1 as LGHNA and CDR2 as YNFKEQ. V lost 4 bases and J 5 bases, leaving 21 bases between the germline ends. The CDR3 DNA reads as TGTGCCAGCAGCCCTTCACCGTCGGCGGGATATAACAATGAGCAGTTCTTC. Translating gives CASSPSPSAGYNNEQFF.

This clone was recorded a few times. The genes are TRBV5-4 and TRBJ2-3; D remains unclear. Trimming removed 0 bases at V and 2 bases at J, with 19 bases between. Germline CDR1 and CDR2: SGHNT and YYREEE (reference sequence). This CDR3 comprises 18 residues. The CDR3 DNA follows: TGTGCCAGCAGCTTGGGGTGGGTGAGGAGCGAGTACACAGATACGCAGTATTTT. Amino acids: CASSLGWVRSEYTDTQYF.

The chain couples TRBV7-8 to TRBJ2-7, with 12 positions matching TRBD2. The CDR3 consists of 17 residues. CDR1 and CDR2 (germline): SGHVS, FQNEAQ. J was trimmed by 7 bases and V by 5 bases; bases with no gene match: 15. This CDR3 is CASSPSDATSGRREQYF. The CDR3 DNA follows: TGTGCCAGCAGCCCCTCCGATGCGACTAGCGGGAGACGGGAGCAGTACTTC.

The chain employs TRBV6-6 and TRBJ2-3, with D possibly being TRBD2 (5 bases). V lost 4 bases, J lost 8 bases, and 7 bases lay in between. The CDR3 has 11 residues. CDR1 and CDR2 from the germline V gene are MNHNY and SVGAGI (reference sequence). The CDR3 nucleotides are TGTGCCAGCAGTTTCCGGGGTACGCAGTATTTT. This translates into CASSFRGTQYF.

CDR3 loop: CASSLYAPGELFF. The CDR3 DNA reads as TGCGCCAGCAGCTTGTACGCCCCCGGGGAGCTGTTTTTT. This chain joins TRBV5-1 and TRBJ2-2; no reliable D call. Trimming removed 1 base at V and 6 bases at J, with 7 bases between. Germline CDR1 and CDR2: SGHRS and YFSETQ. The length of the CDR3 is 13 residues.

The chain combines TRBV4-2 with TRBJ1-3, with no clear D. The CDR3 sequence is 15 residues long. The germline gives CDR1 LGHNA, CDR2 YNFKEQ. Trimming removed 0 bases at V and 1 base at J, with 7 bases between. CDR3 amino acids: CASSQDMGSGNTIYF. The CDR3 DNA sequence: TGTGCCAGCAGCCAAGATATGGGGTCTGGAAACACCATATATTTT.

This chain links TRBV18 with TRBJ2-1; the match to TRBD2 covers 7 bases. Trimming cost V 3 bases and J 2 bases; bases outside gene matches: 1. Germline V gene lookup returns CDR1 KGHSH and CDR2 LQKENI. This CDR3 is 14 amino acids long. CDR3 sequence (DNA): TGTGCCAGCTCACCCGCGGGAGCCTACAATGAGCAGTTCTTC. Amino acids: CASSPAGAYNEQFF. The full variable domain, with the rest looked up from reference TRBV18 and TRBJ2-1, is NAGVMQNPRHLVRRRGQEARLRCSPMKGHSHVYWYRQLPEEGLKFMVYLQKENIIDESGMPKERFSAEFPKEGPSILRIQQVVRGDSAAYFCASSPAGAYNEQFFGPGTRLTVL.

The chain is built from TRBV9 and TRBJ2-7; TRBD2 agrees at 7 bases. The length of the CDR3 is 14 residues. Unmatched junction bases numbered 3, after V lost 2 bases and J lost 1 base. CDR1 and CDR2 from the germline V gene are SGDLS and YYNGEE. The CDR3 loop is CASSVLAASYEQYF. The CDR3 DNA is TGTGCCAGCAGCGTGCTAGCGGCGTCCTACGAGCAGTACTTC.

The chain employs TRBV10-3 and TRBJ2-3; the match to TRBD2 covers 8 bases. CDR1 is ENHRY and CDR2 is SYGVKD in the germline V gene. The CDR3 runs to 16 residues. Unmatched junction bases numbered 10, after V lost 4 bases and J lost 4 bases. The CDR3 reads CAISGWRAGAADTQYF. CDR3 nucleotides: TGTGCCATCAGTGGTTGGAGAGCGGGAGCTGCAGATACGCAGTATTTT.

This clone showed up just once. V gene TRBV9 combines with J gene TRBJ2-3; D is uncertain. V was shortened by 0 bases and J by 2 bases, with 10 bases between the two germline ends. CDR1 SGDLS and CDR2 YYNGEE come from the germline V gene. The CDR3 runs 15 residues. In DNA form, the CDR3 reads TGTGCCAGCAGCGTAGATATTGTGGTCACAGATACGCAGTATTTT. Its protein product is CASSVDIVVTDTQYF.

The chain links TRBV6-6 to TRBJ2-7, with 9 bases lining up with TRBD2. The CDR3 sequence is 15 residues long. V shed 3 bases, J shed 0 bases, and the junction held 3 bases outside the gene matches. CDR1 MNHNY and CDR2 SVGAGI come from the germline V gene (reference sequence). In nucleotides, the CDR3 is TGTGCCAGCAGTTATCCGACTAGCGGCTCCTACGAGCAGTACTTC. This codes for CASSYPTSGSYEQYF.

The chain joins TRBV7-2 to TRBJ2-7; maybe TRBD2 (5 bases). Germline V gene data show CDR1 as SGHTA and CDR2 as FQGNSA. V lost 3 bases, J lost 2 bases, and 11 bases lay in between. The length of the CDR3 is 14 residues. Here the CDR3 reads CASSFTGSPYEQYF. The CDR3, as DNA: TGTGCCAGCAGCTTCACGGGATCCCCCTACGAGCAGTACTTC.

The chain carries TRBV28 and TRBJ2-1; D uncertain. The germline V gene has CDR1 MDHEN and CDR2 SYDVKM. The V and J ends lost 5 bases and 7 bases respectively, with 6 bases between them. The CDR3 is made up of 11 amino acids. The CDR3 coding sequence is TGTGCCAGCAGTCTAGGGAATGAGCAGTTCTTC. Amino acid sequence: CASSLGNEQFF.

The V and J genes are TRBV2 and TRBJ1-5; TRBD1 matches 7 bases. The CDR3 loop spans 14 amino acids. The V gene's germline CDR1 is SNHLY and CDR2 FYNNEI. With 4 bases clipped from V and 2 bases from J, the junction kept 2 bases outside the gene matches. The CDR3 coding sequence is TGTGCCAGCAGTGCGACAGGGCGCAATCAGCCCCAGCATTTT. It encodes CASSATGRNQPQHF.

The V and J genes are TRBV30 and TRBJ1-4; D unresolved. The CDR3 is 12 amino acids. V was clipped by 3 bases and J by 9 bases, with 11 bases between them. Germline V gene data show CDR1 as GTSNPN and CDR2 as SVGIG (reference sequence). The CDR3 nucleotides are TGTGCCTGGAGCCAGACACAAAAAAAACTGTTTTTT. Protein product: CAWSQTQKKLFF.

This chain connects TRBV4-2 to TRBJ2-2, with D possibly called TRBD1 or TRBD2 (5 bases each). The CDR3 is 18 amino acids. Germline lookup yields CDR1 LGHNA and CDR2 YNFKEQ. With 0 bases removed from V and 4 bases from J, the gap between germline ends came to 18 bases. DNA for the CDR3: TGTGCCAGCAGCCAAGATGGGACCCCTTGGGGACCCACCGGGGAGCTGTTTTTT. Amino acid sequence: CASSQDGTPWGPTGELFF.

The J gene is TRBJ2-1, the V gene TRBV27; TRBD2 aligns across 12 bases. The length of the CDR3 is 16 residues. Germline V gene sequence: CDR1 MNHEY, CDR2 SMNVEV (reference sequence). Germline trimming cut 4 bases from V and 6 bases from J; bases unmatched to any gene: 7. CDR3 protein: CASSSILAGGVNEQFF. CDR3 coding DNA: TGTGCCAGCAGTTCCATTCTAGCGGGAGGGGTCAATGAGCAGTTCTTC.

The genes are TRBV5-6 and TRBJ2-3; D is unresolved. V lost 4 bases, J lost 2 bases, and 14 bases lay in between. Germline assignment: CDR1 SGHDT and CDR2 YYEEEE. There are 15 residues in the CDR3. CDR3 nucleotide sequence: TGTGCCAGCAGCGCCCCCTCTTGGACCACAGATACGCAGTATTTT. Protein product: CASSAPSWTTDTQYF.

This chain uses TRBV7-2 with TRBJ2-1, with D perhaps TRBD2 (6 bases). The CDR3 has 13 amino acids. Trimming shortened V by 5 bases and J by 6 bases, and 11 bases separated the two germline ends. From germline, CDR1 is SGHTA and CDR2 FQGNSA. CDR3 sequence: CASSPEGGNEQFF. In DNA form, the CDR3 reads TGTGCCAGCAGCCCAGAGGGAGGCAATGAGCAGTTCTTC.

This clone occurred once. This chain uses TRBV27 with TRBJ2-7; D gene ambiguous. The CDR3 contains 14 residues. V dropped 5 bases and J dropped 1 base, with 12 bases sitting between them. Germline V CDR1 and CDR2: MNHEY, SMNVEV (reference sequence). The CDR3 loop reads CASSRAGLSYEQYF. The CDR3 DNA is TGTGCCAGCAGTCGGGCAGGTTTGTCCTACGAGCAGTACTTC.

This clone has just one count. This CDR3 is CASSLGSGGTYSSYNEQFF. In DNA form, the CDR3 reads TGTGCCAGCAGCTTAGGCTCCGGGGGGACTTATAGCTCCTACAATGAGCAGTTCTTC. The chain combines TRBV7-6 with TRBJ2-1; the match to TRBD2 covers 7 bases. J gave up 0 bases and V 1 base, and 12 bases lay outside the gene matches. From germline, CDR1 is SGHVS and CDR2 FNYEAQ. The length of the CDR3 is 19 residues.

The chain joins TRBV5-1 to TRBJ2-1, with D tentatively TRBD1 or TRBD2 (6 bases each). The CDR3 sequence is 15 residues long. The V gene's germline CDR1 is SGHRS and CDR2 YFSETQ. V was pared by 0 bases and J by 3 bases, with 10 bases between. The CDR3 spells CASSLDGGNYNEQFF. CDR3 nucleotide sequence: TGCGCCAGCAGCTTGGACGGGGGCAACTACAATGAGCAGTTCTTC.

This chain connects TRBV5-1 to TRBJ2-7; possibly TRBD2 for D (5 bases). The CDR3 runs to 16 residues. Germline V gene lookup returns CDR1 SGHRS and CDR2 YFSETQ. The germline V and J ends were trimmed by 2 bases and 1 base, with 16 bases remaining between them. The CDR3 protein is CASSFGELGGSYEQYF. CDR3 in DNA: TGCGCCAGCAGCTTCGGGGAACTTGGCGGGTCCTACGAGCAGTACTTC.